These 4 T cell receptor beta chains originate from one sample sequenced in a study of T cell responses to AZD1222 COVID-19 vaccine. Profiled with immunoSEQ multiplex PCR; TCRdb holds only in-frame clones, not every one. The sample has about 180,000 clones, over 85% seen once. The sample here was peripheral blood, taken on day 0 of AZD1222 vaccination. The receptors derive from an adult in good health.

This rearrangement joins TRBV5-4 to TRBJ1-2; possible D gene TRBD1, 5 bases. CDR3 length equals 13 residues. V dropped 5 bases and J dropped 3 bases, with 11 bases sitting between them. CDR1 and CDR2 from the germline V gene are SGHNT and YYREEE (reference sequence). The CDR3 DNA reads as TGTGCCAGCAGTTTACAGGATCACTATGGCTACACCTTC. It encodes CASSLQDHYGYTF.

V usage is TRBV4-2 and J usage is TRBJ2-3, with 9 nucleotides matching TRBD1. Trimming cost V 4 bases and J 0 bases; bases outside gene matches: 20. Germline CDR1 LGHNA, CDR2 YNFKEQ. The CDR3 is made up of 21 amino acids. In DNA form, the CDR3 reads TGTGCCAGCAGCCCCTACTTCCGGGTTAGCACGGGACAGGGAAGCACAGATACGCAGTATTTT. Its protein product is CASSPYFRVSTGQGSTDTQYF.

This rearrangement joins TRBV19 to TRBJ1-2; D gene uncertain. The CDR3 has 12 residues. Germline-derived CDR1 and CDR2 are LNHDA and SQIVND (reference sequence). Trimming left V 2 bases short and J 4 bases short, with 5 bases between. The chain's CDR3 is CASSIHGYGYTF. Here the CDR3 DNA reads TGTGCCAGTAGTATACACGGCTATGGCTACACCTTC. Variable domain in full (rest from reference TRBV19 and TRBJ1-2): DGGITQSPKYLFRKEGQNVTLSCEQNLNHDAMYWYRQDPGQGLRLIYYSQIVNDFQKGDIAEGYSVSREKKESFPLTVTSAQKNPTAFYLCASSIHGYGYTFGSGTRLTVV.

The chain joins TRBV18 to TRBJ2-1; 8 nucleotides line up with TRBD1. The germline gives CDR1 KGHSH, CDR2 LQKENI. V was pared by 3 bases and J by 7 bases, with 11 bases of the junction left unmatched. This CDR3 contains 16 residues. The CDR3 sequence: CASSPYDRGQGNEQFF. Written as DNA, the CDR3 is TGTGCCAGCTCACCGTACGACAGGGGTCAGGGGAATGAGCAGTTCTTC.